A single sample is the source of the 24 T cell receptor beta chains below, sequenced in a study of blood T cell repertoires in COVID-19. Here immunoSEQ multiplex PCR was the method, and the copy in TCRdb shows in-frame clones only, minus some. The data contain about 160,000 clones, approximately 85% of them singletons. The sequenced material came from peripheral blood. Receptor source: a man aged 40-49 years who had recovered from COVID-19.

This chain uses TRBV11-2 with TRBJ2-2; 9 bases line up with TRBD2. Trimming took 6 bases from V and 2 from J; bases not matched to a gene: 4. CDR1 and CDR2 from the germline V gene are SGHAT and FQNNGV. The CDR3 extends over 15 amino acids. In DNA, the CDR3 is TGTGCCAGCAGTACGGGACTAGCAAACACCGGGGAGCTGTTTTTT. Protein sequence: CASSTGLANTGELFF.

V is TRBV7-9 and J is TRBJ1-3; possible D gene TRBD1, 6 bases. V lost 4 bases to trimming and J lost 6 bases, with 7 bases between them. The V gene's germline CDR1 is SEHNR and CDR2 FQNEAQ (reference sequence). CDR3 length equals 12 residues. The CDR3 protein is CASSWTENTIYF. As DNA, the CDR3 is TGTGCCAGCAGCTGGACAGAAAACACCATATATTTT.

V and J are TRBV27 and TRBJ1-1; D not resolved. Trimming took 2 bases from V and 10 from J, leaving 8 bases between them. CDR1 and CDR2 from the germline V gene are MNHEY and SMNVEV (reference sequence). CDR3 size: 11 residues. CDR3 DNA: TGTGCCAGCAGTTTAGGAGGGATAGCTTTCTTT. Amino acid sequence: CASSLGGIAFF.

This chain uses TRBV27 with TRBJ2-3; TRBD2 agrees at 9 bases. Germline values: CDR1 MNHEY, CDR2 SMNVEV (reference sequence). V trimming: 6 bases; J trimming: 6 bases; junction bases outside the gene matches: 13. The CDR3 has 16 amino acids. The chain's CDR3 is CASRTGLASGWDTQYF. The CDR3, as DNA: TGTGCCAGCAGGACCGGACTAGCGTCTGGTTGGGATACGCAGTATTTT.

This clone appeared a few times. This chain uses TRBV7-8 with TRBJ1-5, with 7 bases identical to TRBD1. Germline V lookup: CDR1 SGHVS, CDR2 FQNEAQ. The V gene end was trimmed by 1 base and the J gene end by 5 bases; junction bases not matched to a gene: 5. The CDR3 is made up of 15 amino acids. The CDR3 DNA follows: TGTGCCAGCAGCTTAGAGACAGGGAGAGATCAGCCCCAGCATTTT. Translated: CASSLETGRDQPQHF.

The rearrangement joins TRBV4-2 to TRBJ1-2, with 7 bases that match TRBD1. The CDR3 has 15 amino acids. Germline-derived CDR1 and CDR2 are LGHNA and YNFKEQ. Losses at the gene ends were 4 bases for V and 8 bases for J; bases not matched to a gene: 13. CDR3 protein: CASSLGGGQVSGYTF. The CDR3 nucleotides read TGTGCCAGCAGCCTGGGGGGCGGACAGGTGAGCGGCTACACCTTC.

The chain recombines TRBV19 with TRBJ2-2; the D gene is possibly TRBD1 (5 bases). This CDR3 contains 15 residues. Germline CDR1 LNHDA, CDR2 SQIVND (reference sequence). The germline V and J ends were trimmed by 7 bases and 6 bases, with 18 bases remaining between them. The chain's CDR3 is CASTPPRGTAGELFF. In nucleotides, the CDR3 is TGTGCCAGTACCCCCCCTAGGGGAACGGCCGGGGAGCTGTTTTTT.

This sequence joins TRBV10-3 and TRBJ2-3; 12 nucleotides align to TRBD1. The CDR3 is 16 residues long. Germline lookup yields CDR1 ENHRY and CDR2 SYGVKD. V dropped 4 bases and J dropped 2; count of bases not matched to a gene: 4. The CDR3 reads CAISAGTGGLTDTQYF. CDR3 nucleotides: TGTGCCATCAGTGCCGGGACAGGGGGCCTCACAGATACGCAGTATTTT.

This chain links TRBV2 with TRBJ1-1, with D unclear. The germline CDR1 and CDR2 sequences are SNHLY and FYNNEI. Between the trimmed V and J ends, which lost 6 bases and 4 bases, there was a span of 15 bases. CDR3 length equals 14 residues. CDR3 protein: CASRQTLLGTEAFF. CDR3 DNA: TGTGCCAGCAGACAGACCCTGCTCGGCACTGAAGCTTTCTTT.

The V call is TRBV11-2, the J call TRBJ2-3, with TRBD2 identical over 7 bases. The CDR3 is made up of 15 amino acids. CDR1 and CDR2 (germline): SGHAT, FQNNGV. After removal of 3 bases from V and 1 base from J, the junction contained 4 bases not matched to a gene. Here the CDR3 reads CASSFGAGGTDTQYF. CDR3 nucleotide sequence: TGTGCCAGCAGCTTTGGTGCGGGGGGCACAGATACGCAGTATTTT.

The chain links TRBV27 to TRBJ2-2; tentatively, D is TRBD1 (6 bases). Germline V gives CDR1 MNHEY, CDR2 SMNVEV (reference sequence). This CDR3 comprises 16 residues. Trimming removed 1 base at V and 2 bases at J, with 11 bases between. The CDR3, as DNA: TGTGCCAGCAGTTTATATGGGACACTTAACACCGGGGAGCTGTTTTTT. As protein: CASSLYGTLNTGELFF.

DNA of the CDR3: TGTGCCAGCAGTTTATGGAGGATTGGGCAGCCCCAGCATTTT. Protein sequence: CASSLWRIGQPQHF. The chain couples TRBV28 to TRBJ1-5; D is unresolved. Germline V gene data show CDR1 as MDHEN and CDR2 as SYDVKM. V lost 0 bases, J lost 7 bases, and 10 bases lay in between. This CDR3 comprises 14 residues.

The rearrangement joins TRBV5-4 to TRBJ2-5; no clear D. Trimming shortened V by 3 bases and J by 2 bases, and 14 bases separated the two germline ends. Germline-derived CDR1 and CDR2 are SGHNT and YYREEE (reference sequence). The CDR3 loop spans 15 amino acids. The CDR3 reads CASSYDQTYQETQYF. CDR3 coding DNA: TGTGCCAGCAGCTACGATCAGACATATCAAGAGACCCAGTACTTC.

CDR3 region: CASSLGREAFPNYGYTF. CDR3 nucleotides: TGTGCCAGCAGCTTAGGCAGGGAGGCTTTCCCTAACTATGGCTACACCTTC. The chain uses TRBV7-8 and TRBJ1-2; the D gene is possibly TRBD1 (5 bases). From germline, CDR1 is SGHVS and CDR2 FQNEAQ. There are 17 residues in the CDR3. Trimming cost V 1 base and J 0 bases, with 15 bases left between them.

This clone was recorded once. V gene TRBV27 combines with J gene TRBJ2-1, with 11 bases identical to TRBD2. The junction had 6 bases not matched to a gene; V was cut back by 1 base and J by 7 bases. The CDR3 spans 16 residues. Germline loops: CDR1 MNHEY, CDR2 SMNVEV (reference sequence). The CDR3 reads CASSLLGTSGGNEQFF. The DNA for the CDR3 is TGTGCCAGCAGTTTATTAGGGACTAGCGGAGGGAATGAGCAGTTCTTC.

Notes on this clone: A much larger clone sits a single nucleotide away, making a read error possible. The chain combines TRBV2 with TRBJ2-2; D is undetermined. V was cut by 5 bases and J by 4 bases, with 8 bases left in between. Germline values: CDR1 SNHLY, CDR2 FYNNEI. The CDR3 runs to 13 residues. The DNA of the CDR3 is TGTGCCAGCAGTCGAGACACCACCGGGGAGCTGTTTTTT. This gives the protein CASSRDTTGELFF.

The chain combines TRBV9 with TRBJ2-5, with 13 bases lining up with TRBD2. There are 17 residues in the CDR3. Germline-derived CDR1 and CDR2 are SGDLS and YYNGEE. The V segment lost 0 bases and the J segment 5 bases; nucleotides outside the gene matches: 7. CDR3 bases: TGTGCCAGCAGCGTAGACCTAACTAGCGGGGGGGCCGAGACCCAGTACTTC. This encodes CASSVDLTSGGAETQYF.

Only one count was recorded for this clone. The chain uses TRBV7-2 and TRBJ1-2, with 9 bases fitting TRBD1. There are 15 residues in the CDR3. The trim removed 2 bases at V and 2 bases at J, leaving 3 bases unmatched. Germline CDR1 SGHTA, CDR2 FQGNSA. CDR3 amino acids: CASSLSGQGNYGYTF. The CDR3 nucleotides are TGTGCCAGCAGCTTATCCGGACAGGGGAACTATGGCTACACCTTC.

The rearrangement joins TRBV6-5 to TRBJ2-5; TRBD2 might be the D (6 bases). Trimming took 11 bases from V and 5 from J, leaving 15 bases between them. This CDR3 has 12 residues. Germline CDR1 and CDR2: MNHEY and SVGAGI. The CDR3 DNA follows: TGTGCCGGAGGGCGGGTAGGGGAGACCCAGTACTTC. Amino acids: CAGGRVGETQYF.

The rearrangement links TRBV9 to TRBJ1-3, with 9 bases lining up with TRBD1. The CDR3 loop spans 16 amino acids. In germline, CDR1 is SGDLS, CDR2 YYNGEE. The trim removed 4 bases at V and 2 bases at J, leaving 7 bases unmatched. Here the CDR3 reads CASSLSGTGTGNTIYF. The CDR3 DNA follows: TGTGCCAGCAGCCTTAGTGGGACAGGGACTGGAAACACCATATATTTT.

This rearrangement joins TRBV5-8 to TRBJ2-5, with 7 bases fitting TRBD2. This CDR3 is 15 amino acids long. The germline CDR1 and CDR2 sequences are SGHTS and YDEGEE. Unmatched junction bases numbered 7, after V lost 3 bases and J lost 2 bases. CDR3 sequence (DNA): TGTGCCAGCAGCTGGGGGGGTTTCAAGCAAGAGACCCAGTACTTC. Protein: CASSWGGFKQETQYF.

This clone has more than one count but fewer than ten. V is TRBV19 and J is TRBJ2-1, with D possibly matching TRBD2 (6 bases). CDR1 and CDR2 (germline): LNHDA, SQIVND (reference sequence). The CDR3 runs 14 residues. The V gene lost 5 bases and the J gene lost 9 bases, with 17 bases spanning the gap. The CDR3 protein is CASSSRATSLEQFF. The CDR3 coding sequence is TGTGCCAGTAGTTCCCGAGCAACTAGCCTTGAGCAGTTCTTC.

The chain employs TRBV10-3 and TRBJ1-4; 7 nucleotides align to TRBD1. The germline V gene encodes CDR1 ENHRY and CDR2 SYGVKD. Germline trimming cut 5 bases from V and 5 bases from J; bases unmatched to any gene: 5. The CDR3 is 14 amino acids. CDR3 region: CAISSGTENEKLFF. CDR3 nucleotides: TGTGCCATCAGTTCCGGGACAGAAAATGAAAAACTGTTTTTT.

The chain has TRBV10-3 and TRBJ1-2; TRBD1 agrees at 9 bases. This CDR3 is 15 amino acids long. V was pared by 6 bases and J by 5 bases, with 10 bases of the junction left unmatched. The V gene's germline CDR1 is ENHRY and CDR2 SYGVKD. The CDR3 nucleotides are TGTGCCATCAGAGAACCCGGACAGGGGAGTTATGGCTACACCTTC. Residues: CAIREPGQGSYGYTF.